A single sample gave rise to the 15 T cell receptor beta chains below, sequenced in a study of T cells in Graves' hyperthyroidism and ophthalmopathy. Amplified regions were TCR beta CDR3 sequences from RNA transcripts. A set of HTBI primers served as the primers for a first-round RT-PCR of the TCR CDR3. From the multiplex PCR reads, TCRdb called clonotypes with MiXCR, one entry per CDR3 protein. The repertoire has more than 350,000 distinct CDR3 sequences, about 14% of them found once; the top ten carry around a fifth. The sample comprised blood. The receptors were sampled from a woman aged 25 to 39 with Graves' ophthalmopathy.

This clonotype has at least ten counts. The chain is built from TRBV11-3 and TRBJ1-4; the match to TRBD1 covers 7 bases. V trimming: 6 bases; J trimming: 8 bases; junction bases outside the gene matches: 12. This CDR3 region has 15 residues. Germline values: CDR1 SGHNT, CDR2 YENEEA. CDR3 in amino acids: CASSPPGQLREKLFF. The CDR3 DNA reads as TGTGCCAGCAGTCCACCGGGACAGCTACGGGAAAAACTGTTTTTT. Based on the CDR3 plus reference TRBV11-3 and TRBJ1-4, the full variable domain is EAGVVQSPRYKIIEKKQPVAFWCNPISGHNTLYWYLQNLGQGPELLIRYENEEAVDDSQLPKDRFSAERLKGVDSTLKIQPAELGDSAVYLCASSPPGQLREKLFFGSGTQLSVL.

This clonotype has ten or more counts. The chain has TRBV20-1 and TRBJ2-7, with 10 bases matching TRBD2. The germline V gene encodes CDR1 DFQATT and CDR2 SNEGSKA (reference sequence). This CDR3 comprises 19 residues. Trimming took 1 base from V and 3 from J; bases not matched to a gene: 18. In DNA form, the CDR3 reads TGCAGTGCTAGAGGGGCGGAGGGAGCGGGGGGGCGAAGGGGCTACGAGCAGTACTTC. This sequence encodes CSARGAEGAGGRRGYEQYF.

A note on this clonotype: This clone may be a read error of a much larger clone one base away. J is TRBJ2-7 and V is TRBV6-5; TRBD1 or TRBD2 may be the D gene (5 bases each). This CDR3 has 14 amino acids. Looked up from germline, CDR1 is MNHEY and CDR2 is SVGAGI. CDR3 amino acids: CASSYRAGTYEQHF. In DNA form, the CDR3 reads TGTGCCAGCAGTTACCGCGCAGGGACCTACGAGCAGCACTTC.

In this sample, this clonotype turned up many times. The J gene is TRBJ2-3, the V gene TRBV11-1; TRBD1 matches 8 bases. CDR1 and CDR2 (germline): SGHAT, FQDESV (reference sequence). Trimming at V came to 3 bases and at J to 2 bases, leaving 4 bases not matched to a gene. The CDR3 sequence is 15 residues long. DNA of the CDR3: TGTGCCAGCAGCTTTGCAGGGGGCCTCACAGATACGCAGTATTTT. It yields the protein CASSFAGGLTDTQYF.

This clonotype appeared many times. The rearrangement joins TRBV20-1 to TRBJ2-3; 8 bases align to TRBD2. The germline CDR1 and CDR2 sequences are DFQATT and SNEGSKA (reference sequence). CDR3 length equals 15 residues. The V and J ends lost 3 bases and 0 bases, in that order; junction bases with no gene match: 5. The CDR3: CSARLAGSSTDTQYF. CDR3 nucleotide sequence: TGCAGTGCTAGGTTAGCGGGGAGTAGCACAGATACGCAGTATTTT.

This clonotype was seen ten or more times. The CDR3 loop is CAWRNPGLSYTF. The CDR3 DNA is TGTGCCTGGAGGAATCCGGGTTTGAGCTACACCTTC. The chain has TRBV30 and TRBJ1-2; no clear D gene. Germline V gives CDR1 GTSNPN, CDR2 SVGIG (reference sequence). Between the trimmed V and J ends, which lost 3 bases and 9 bases, there was a span of 14 bases. The CDR3 is 12 residues long.

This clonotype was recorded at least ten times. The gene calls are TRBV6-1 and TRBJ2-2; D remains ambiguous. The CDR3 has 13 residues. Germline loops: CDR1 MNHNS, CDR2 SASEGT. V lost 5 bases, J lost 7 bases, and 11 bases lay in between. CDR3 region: CASSPTLVGELFF. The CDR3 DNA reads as TGTGCCAGCAGTCCTACCCTTGTCGGGGAGCTGTTTTTT.

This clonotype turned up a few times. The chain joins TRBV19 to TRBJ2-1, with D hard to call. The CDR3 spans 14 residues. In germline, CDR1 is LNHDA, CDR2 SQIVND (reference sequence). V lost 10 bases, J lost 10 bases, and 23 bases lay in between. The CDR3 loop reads CATPPIPGSWEQFF. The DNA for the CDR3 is TGTGCCACCCCCCCGATCCCGGGCAGCTGGGAGCAGTTCTTC.

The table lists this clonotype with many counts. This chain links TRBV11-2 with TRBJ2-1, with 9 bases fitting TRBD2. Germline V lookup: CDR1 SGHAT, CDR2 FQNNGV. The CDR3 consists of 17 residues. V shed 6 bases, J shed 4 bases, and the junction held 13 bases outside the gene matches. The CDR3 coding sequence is TGTGCCAGCAGTCCCCCTGGTAGCGGGGGTAAATACAATGAGCAGTTCTTC. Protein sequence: CASSPPGSGGKYNEQFF.

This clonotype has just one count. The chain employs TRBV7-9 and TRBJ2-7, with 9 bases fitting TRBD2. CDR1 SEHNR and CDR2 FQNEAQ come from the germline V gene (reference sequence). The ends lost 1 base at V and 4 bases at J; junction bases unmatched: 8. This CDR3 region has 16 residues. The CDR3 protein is CASSLGEAGGEYEQYF. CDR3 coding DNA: TGTGCCAGCAGCTTAGGTGAGGCGGGGGGGGAATACGAGCAGTACTTC. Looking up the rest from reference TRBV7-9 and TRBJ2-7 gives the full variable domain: DTGVSQNPRHKITKRGQNVTFRCDPISEHNRLYWYRQTLGQGPEFLTYFQNEAQLEKSRLLSDRFSAERPKGSFSTLEIQRTEQGDSAMYLCASSLGEAGGEYEQYFGPGTRLTVT.

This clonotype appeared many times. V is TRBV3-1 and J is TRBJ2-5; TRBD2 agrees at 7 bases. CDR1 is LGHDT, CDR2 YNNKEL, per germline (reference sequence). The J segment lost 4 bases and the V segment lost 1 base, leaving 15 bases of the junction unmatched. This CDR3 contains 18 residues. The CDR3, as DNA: TGTGCCAGCAGCCAAGCGGCTAGCGGTCCAGTAGGGGTAGAGACCCAGTACTTC. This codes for CASSQAASGPVGVETQYF.

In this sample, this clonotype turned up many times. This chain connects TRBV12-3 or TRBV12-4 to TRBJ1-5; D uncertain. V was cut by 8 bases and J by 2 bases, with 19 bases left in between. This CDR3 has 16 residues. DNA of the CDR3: TGTGCCAGCGCTTCGTTGGGTGGGAATGGCAATCAGCCCCAGCATTTT. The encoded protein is CASASLGGNGNQPQHF.

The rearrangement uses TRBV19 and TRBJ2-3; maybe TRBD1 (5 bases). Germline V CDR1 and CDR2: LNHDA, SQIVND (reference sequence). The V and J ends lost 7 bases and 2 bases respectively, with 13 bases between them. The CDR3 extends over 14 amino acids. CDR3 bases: TGTGCCAGTAAAACTACAGGTTACACAGATACGCAGTATTTT. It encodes CASKTTGYTDTQYF.

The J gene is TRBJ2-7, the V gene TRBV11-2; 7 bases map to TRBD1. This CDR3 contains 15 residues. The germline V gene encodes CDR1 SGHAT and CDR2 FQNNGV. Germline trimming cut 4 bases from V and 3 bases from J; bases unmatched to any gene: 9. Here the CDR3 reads CASSSGWTGDYEQYF. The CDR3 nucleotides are TGTGCCAGCAGCTCTGGGTGGACAGGCGACTACGAGCAGTACTTC.

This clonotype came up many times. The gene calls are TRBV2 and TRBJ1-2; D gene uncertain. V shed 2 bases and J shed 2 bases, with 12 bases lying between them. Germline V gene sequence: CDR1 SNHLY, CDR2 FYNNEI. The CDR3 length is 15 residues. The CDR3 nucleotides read TGTGCCAGCAGTGAAATGTTCGGATTCAACTATGGCTACACCTTC. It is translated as CASSEMFGFNYGYTF.